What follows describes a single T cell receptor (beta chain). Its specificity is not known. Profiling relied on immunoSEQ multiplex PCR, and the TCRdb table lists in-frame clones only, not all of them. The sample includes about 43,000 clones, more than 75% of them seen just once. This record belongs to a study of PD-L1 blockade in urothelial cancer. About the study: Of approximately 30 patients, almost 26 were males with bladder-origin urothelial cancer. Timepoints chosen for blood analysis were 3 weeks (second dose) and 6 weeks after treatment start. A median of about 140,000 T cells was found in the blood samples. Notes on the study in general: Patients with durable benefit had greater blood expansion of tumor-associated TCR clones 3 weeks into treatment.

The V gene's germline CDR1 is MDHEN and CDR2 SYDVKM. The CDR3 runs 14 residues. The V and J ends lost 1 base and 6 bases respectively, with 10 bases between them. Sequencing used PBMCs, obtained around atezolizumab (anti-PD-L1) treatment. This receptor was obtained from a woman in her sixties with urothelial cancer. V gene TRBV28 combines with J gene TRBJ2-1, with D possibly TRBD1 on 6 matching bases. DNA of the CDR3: TGTGCCAGCAGTTTATCTACAGGGAGCAATGAGCAGTTCTTC. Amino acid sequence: CASSLSTGSNEQFF.